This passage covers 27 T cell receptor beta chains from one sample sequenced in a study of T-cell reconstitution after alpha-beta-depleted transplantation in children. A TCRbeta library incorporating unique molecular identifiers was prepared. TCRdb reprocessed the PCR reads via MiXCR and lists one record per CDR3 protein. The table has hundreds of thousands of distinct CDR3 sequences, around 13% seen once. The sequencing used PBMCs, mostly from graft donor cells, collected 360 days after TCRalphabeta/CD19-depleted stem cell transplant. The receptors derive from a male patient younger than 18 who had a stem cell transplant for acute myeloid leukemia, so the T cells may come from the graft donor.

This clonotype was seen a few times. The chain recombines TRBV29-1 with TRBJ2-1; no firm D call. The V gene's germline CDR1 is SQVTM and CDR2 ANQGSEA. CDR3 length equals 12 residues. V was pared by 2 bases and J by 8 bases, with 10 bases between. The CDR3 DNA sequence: TGCAGCGTTGAACCGGTCGGAGATGAGCAGTTCTTC. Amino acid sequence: CSVEPVGDEQFF.

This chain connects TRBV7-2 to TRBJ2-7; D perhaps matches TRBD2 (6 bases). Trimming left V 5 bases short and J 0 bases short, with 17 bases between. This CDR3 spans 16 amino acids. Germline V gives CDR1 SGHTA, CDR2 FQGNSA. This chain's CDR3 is CASSPGSGSSSYEQYF. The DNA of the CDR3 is TGTGCCAGCAGCCCGGGTAGCGGATCTAGCTCCTACGAGCAGTACTTC.

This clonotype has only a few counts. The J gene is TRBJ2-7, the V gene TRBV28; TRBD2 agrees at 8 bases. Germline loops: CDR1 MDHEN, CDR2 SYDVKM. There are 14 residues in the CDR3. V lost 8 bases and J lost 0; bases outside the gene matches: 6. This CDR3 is CASALAVSSYEQYF. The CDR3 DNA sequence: TGTGCCAGCGCACTAGCGGTAAGCTCCTACGAGCAGTACTTC.

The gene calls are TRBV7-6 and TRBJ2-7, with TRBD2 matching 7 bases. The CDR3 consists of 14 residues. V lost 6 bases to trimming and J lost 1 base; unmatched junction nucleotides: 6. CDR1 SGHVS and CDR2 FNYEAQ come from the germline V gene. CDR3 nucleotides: TGTGCCAGCAGACTAGAGCGGGGATCCTACGAGCAGTACTTC. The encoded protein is CASRLERGSYEQYF.

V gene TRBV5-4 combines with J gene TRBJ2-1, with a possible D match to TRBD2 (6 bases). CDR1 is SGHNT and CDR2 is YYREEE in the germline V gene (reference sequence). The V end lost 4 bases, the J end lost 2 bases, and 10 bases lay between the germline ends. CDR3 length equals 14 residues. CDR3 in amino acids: CASSIGRTYNEQFF. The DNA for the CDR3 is TGTGCCAGCAGCATTGGGAGGACCTACAATGAGCAGTTCTTC.

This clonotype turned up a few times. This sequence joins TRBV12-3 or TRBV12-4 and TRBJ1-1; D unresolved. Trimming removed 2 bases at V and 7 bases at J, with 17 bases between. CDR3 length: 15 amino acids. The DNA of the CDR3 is TGTGCCAGCAGTTTAAGAGGCAGTCGGCAAAATGAAGCTTTCTTT. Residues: CASSLRGSRQNEAFF.

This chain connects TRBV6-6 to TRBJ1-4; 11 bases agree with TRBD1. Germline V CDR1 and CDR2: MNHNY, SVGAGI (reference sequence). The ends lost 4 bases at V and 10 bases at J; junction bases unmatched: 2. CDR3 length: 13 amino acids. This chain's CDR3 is CASSWGQGGKLFF. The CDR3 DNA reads TGTGCCAGCAGTTGGGGACAGGGGGGAAAACTGTTTTTT.

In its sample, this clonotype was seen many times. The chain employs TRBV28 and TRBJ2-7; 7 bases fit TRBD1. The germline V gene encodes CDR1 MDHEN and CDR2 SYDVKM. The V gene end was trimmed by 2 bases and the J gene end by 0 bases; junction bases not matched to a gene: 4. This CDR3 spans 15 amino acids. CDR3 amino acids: CASSLKTGSSYEQYF. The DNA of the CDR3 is TGTGCCAGCAGTTTAAAGACAGGGAGCTCCTACGAGCAGTACTTC.

The CDR3 loop reads CASSWPRDSFYGYTF. In nucleotides, the CDR3 is TGTGCCAGCAGCTGGCCTCGGGACAGCTTCTATGGCTACACCTTC. The chain carries TRBV5-6 and TRBJ1-2; 7 nucleotides agree with TRBD1. The CDR3 has 15 amino acids. Germline lookup yields CDR1 SGHDT and CDR2 YYEEEE. The trim removed 3 bases at V and 4 bases at J, leaving 9 bases unmatched.

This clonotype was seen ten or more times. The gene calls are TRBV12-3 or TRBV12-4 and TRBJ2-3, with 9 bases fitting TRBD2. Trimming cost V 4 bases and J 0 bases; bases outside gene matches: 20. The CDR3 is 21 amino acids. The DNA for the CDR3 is TGTGCCAGCAGTTCTTCTCTTCCACAGCGGGGGGAAGTAAGTAGCACAGATACGCAGTATTTT. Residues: CASSSSLPQRGEVSSTDTQYF.

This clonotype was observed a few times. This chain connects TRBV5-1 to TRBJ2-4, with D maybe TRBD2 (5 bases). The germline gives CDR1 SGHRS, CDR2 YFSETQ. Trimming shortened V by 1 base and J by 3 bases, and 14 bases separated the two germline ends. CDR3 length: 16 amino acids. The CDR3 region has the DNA TGCGCCAGCAGCTTGCTTGGGAGTATCGGCAAAAACATTCAGTACTTC. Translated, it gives CASSLLGSIGKNIQYF.

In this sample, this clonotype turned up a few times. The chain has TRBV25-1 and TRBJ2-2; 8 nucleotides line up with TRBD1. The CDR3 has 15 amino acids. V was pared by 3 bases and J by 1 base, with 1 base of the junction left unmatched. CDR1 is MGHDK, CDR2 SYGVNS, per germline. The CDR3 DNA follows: TGTGCCAGCAGTGAGGACAGGGTGAACACCGGGGAGCTGTTTTTT. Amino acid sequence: CASSEDRVNTGELFF. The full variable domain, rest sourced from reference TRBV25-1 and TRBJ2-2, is EADIYQTPRYLVIGTGKKITLECSQTMGHDKMYWYQQDPGMELHLIHYSYGVNSTEKGDLSSESTVSRIRTEHFPLTLESARPSHTSQYLCASSEDRVNTGELFFGEGSRLTVL.

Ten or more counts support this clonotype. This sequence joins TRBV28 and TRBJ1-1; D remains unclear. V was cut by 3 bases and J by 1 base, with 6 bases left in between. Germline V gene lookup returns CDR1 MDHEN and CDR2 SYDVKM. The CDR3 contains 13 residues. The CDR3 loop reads CASSFGPNTEAFF. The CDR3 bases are TGTGCCAGCAGTTTTGGACCGAACACTGAAGCTTTCTTT. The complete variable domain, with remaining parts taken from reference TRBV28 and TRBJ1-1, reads DVKVTQSSRYLVKRTGEKVFLECVQDMDHENMFWYRQDPGLGLRLIYFSYDVKMKEKGDIPEGYSVSREKKERFSLILESASTNQTSMYLCASSFGPNTEAFFGQGTRLTVV.

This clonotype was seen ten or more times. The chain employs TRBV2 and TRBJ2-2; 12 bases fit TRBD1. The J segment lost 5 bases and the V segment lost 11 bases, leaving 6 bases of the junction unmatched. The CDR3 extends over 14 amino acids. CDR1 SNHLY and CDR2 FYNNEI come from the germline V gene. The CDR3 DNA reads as TGTGCCGGCCGGGACAGGGGGCGGACCGGGGAGCTGTTTTTT. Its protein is CAGRDRGRTGELFF.

The DNA for the CDR3 is TGTGCCAGCAGCTTAGGACTAGCGACCCGGGACTACGAGCAGTACTTC. Amino acids: CASSLGLATRDYEQYF. The genes are TRBV7-9 and TRBJ2-7; 8 bases are shared with TRBD2. Germline CDR1 is SEHNR and CDR2 is FQNEAQ (reference sequence). This CDR3 is built from 16 residues. Trimming at V came to 1 base and at J to 3 bases, leaving 8 bases not matched to a gene.

CDR3 DNA sequence: TGTGCCATCAGTGAGTCTATGGAGAAGGCAGATACGCAGTATTTT. Translating gives CAISESMEKADTQYF. The rearrangement uses TRBV10-3 and TRBJ2-3; the D is unclear. The V end was cut by 0 bases, the J end by 4 bases, with 11 bases between. Germline CDR1 is ENHRY and CDR2 is SYGVKD. CDR3 length equals 15 residues.

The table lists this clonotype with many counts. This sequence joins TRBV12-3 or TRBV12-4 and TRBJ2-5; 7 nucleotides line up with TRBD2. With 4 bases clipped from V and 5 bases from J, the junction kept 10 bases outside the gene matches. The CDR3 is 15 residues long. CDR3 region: CASSYLLAADETQYF. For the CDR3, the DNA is TGTGCCAGCAGTTACCTTCTAGCGGCCGACGAGACCCAGTACTTC.

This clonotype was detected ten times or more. CDR3 nucleotides: TGCAGTGCAGGGGGTAGCGAAACCTACGAGCAGTACTTC. Translating it yields CSAGGSETYEQYF. The rearrangement uses TRBV20-1 and TRBJ2-7; D might be TRBD1 (6 bases). Trimming left V 6 bases short and J 2 bases short, with 14 bases between. There are 13 residues in the CDR3. In germline, CDR1 is DFQATT, CDR2 SNEGSKA (reference sequence).

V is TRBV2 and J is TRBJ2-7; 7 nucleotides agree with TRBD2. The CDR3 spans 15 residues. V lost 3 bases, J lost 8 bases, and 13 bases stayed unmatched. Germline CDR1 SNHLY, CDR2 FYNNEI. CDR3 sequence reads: CASSDQSGLAAKQYF. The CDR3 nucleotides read TGTGCCAGCAGTGACCAATCGGGCCTAGCGGCTAAGCAGTACTTC.

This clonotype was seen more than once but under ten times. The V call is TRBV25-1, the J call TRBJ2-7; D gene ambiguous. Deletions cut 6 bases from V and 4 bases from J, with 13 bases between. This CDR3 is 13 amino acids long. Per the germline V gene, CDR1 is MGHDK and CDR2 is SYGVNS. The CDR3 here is CASRTSKSYEQYF. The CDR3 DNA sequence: TGTGCCAGCAGGACATCTAAGTCTTACGAGCAGTACTTC.

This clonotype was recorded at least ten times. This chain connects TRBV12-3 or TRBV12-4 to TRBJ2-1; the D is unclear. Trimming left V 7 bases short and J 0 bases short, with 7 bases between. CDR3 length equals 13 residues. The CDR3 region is CASTPFSYNEQFF. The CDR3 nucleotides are TGTGCCAGCACCCCCTTCTCCTACAATGAGCAGTTCTTC.

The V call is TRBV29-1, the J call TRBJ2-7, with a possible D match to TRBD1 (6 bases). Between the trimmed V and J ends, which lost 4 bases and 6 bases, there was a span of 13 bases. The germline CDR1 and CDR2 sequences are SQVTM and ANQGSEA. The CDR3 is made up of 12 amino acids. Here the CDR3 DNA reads TGCAGCGTTGTAGGGGAAGGGGGCGAGCAGTACTTC. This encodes CSVVGEGGEQYF.

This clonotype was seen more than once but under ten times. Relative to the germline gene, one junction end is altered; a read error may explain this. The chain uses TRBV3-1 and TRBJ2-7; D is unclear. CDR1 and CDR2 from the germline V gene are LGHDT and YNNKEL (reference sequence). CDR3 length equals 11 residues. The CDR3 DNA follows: TGTGCCAGCAGCCAACAAGATCTCCTCGACTTC. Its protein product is CASSQQDLLDF.

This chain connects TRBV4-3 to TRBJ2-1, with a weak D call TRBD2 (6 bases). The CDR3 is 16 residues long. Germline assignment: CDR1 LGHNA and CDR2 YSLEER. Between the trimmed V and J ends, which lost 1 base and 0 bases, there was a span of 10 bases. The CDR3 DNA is TGCGCCAGCAGCCAAGGTACGGGACTCTCCTACAATGAGCAGTTCTTC. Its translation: CASSQGTGLSYNEQFF.

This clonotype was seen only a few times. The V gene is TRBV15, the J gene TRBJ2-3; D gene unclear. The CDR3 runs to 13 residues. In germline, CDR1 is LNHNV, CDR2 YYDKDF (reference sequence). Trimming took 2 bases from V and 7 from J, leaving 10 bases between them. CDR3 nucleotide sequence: TGTGCCACCAGCAGACGTAACCCCTATACGCAGTATTTT. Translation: CATSRRNPYTQYF. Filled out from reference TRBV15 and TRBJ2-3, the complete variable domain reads DAMVIQNPRYQVTQFGKPVTLSCSQTLNHNVMYWYQQKSSQAPKLLFHYYDKDFNNEADTPDNFQSRRPNTSFCFLDIRSPGLGDTAMYLCATSRRNPYTQYFGPGTRLTVL.

The CDR3 sequence: CSAILQGLAGYYYEQYF. CDR3 DNA sequence: TGCAGTGCTATCCTACAGGGATTAGCGGGATACTACTACGAGCAGTACTTC. The chain combines TRBV20-1 with TRBJ2-7, with 8 bases aligning to TRBD2. V shed 4 bases and J 3 bases; nucleotides not matched to a gene: 17. Germline CDR1 and CDR2: DFQATT and SNEGSKA (reference sequence). The CDR3 covers 17 residues.

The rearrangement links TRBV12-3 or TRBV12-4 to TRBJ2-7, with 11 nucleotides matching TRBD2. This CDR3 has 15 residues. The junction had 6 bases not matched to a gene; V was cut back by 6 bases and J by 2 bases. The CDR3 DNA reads TGTGCCAGCAGGCCTAGCGGGGGGCTCCCCTACGAGCAGTACTTC. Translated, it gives CASRPSGGLPYEQYF.